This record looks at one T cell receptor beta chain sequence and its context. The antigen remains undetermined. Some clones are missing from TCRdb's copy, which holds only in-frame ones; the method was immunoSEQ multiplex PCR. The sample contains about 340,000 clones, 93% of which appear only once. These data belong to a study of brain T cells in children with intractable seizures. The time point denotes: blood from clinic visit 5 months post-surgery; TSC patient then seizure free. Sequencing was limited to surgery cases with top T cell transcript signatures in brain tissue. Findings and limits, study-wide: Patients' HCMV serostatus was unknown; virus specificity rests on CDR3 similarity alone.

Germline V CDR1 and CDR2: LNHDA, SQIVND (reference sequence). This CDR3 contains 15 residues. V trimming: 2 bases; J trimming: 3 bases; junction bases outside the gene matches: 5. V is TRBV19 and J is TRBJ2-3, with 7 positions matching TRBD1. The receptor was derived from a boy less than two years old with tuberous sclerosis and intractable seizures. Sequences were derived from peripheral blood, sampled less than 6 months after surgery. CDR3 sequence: CASSISDRETDTQYF. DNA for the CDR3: TGTGCCAGTAGTATATCAGACAGGGAGACAGATACGCAGTATTTT. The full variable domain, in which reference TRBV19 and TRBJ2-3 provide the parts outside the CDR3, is DGGITQSPKYLFRKEGQNVTLSCEQNLNHDAMYWYRQDPGQGLRLIYYSQIVNDFQKGDIAEGYSVSREKKESFPLTVTSAQKNPTAFYLCASSISDRETDTQYFGPGTRLTVL.